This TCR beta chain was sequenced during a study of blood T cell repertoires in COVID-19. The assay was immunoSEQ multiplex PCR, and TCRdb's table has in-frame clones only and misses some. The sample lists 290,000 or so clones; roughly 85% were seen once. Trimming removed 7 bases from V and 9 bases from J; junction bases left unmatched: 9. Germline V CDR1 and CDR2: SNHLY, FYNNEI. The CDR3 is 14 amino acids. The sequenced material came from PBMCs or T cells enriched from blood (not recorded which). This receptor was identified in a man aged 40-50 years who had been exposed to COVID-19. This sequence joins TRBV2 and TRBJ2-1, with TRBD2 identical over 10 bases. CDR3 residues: CASTGLASLVEQFF. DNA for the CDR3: TGTGCCAGCACGGGACTAGCGTCCTTAGTTGAGCAGTTCTTC.